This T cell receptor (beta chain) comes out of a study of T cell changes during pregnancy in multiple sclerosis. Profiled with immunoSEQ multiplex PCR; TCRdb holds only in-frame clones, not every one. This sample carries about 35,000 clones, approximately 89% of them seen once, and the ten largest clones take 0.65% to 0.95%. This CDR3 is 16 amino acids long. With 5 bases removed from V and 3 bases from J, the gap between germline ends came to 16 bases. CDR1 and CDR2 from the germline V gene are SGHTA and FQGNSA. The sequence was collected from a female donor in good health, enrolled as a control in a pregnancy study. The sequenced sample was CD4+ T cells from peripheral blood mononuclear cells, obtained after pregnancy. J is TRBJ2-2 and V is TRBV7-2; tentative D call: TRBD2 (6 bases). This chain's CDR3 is CASSTTTWRDTGELFF. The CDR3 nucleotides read TGTGCCAGCAGCACCACTACTTGGAGGGACACCGGGGAGCTGTTTTTT. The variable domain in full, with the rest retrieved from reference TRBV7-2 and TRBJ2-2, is GAGVSQSPSNKVTEKGKDVELRCDPISGHTALYWYRQSLGQGLEFLIYFQGNSAPDKSGLPSDRFSAERTGGSVSTLTIQRTQQEDSAVYLCASSTTTWRDTGELFFGEGSRLTVL.